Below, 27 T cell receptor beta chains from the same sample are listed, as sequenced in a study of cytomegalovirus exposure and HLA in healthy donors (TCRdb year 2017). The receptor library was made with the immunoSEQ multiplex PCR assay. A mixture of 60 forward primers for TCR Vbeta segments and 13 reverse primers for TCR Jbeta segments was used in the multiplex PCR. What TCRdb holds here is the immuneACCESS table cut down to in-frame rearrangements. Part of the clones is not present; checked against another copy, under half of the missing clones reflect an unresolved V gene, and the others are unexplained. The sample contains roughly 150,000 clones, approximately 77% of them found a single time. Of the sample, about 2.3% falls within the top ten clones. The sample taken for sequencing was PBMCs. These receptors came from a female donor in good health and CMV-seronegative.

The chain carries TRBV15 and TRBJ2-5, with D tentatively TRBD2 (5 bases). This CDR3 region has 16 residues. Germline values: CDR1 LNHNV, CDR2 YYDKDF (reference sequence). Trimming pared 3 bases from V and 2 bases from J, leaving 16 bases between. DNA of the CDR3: TGTGCCACCAGCAGCCTTGCGGGCAGCCCACAAGAGACCCAGTACTTC. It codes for CATSSLAGSPQETQYF. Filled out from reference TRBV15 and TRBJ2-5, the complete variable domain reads DAMVIQNPRYQVTQFGKPVTLSCSQTLNHNVMYWYQQKSSQAPKLLFHYYDKDFNNEADTPDNFQSRRPNTSFCFLDIRSPGLGDTAMYLCATSSLAGSPQETQYFGPGTRLLVL.

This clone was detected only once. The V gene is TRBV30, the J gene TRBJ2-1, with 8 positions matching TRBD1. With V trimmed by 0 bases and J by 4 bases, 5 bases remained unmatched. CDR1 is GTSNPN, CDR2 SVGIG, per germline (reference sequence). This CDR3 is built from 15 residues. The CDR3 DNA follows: TGTGCCTGGAGTGTACAAGGACAGGGTTACAATGAGCAGTTCTTC. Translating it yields CAWSVQGQGYNEQFF.

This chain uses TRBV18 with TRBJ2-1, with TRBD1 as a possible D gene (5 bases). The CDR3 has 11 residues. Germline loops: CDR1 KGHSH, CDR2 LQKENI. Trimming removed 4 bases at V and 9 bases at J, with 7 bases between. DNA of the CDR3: TGTGCCAGCTCACGACAGTTTGAGCAGTTCTTC. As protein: CASSRQFEQFF.

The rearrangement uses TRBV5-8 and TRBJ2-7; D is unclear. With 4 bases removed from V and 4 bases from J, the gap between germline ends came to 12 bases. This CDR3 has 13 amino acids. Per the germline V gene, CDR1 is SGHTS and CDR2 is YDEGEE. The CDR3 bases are TGTGCCAGCAGCCCCTATTTAGTTTACGAGCAGTACTTC. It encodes CASSPYLVYEQYF. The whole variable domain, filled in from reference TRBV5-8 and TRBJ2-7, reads EAGVTQSPTHLIKTRGQQATLRCSPISGHTSVYWYQQALGLGLQFLLWYDEGEERNRGNFPPRFSGRQFPNYSSELNVNALELEDSALYLCASSPYLVYEQYFGPGTRLTVT.

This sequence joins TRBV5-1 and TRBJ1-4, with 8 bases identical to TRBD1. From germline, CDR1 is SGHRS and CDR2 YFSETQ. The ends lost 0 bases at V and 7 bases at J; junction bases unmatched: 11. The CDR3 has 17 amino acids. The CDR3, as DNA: TGCGCCAGCAGCTTGGGGGTCGACAGGGGAGGAGGTGAAAAACTGTTTTTT. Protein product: CASSLGVDRGGGEKLFF.

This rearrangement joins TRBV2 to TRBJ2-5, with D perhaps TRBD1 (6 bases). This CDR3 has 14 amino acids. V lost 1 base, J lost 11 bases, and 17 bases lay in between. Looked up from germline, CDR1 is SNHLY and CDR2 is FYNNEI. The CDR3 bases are TGTGCCAGCAGTGAAGAACGGACAGTGGGGGAGCAGTACTTC. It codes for CASSEERTVGEQYF.

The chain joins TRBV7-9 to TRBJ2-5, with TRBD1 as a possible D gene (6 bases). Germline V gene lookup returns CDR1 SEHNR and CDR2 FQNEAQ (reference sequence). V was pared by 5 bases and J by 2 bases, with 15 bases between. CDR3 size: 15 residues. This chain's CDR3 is CASSPYPQGQETQYF. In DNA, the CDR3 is TGTGCCAGCAGCCCATACCCCCAGGGGCAAGAGACCCAGTACTTC.

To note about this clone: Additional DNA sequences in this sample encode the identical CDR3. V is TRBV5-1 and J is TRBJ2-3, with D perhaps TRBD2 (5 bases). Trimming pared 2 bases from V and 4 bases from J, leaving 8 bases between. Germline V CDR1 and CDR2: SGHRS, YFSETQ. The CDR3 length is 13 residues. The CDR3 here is CASSLGGADTQYF. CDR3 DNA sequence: TGCGCCAGCAGCTTAGGAGGTGCAGATACGCAGTATTTT.

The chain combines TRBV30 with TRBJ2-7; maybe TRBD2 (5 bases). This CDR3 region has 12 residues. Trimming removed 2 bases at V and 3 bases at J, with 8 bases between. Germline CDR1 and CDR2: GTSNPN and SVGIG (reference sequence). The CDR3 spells CAWSPDFYEQYF. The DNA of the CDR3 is TGTGCCTGGAGTCCGGACTTCTACGAGCAGTACTTC.

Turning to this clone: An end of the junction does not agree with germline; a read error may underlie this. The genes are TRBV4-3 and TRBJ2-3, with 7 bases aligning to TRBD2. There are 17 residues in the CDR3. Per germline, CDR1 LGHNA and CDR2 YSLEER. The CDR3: CASSKDIGTNPTDTQYF. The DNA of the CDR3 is TGCGCCAGCAGCAAAGATATAGGGACTAACCCCACAGATACGCAGTATTTT.

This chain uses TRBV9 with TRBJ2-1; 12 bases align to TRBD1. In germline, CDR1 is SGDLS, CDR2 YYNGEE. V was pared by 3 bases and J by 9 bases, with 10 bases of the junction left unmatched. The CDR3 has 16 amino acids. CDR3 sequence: CASSGQGGQGAAEQFF. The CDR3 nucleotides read TGTGCCAGCAGCGGGCAGGGGGGACAGGGGGCAGCTGAGCAGTTCTTC.

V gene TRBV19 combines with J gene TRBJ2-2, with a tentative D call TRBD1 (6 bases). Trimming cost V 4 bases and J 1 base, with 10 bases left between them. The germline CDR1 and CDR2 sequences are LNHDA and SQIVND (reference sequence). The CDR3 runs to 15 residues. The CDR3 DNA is TGTGCCAGTAGTAGAGACAGGCTGAACACCGGGGAGCTGTTTTTT. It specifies CASSRDRLNTGELFF.

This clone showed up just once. The chain's CDR3 is CASSWDRRSSYEQYF. Written as DNA, the CDR3 is TGTGCCAGCAGCTGGGACAGGCGAAGCTCCTACGAGCAGTACTTC. The chain recombines TRBV5-8 with TRBJ2-7; 8 bases are a match to TRBD1. The V gene's germline CDR1 is SGHTS and CDR2 YDEGEE. The CDR3 loop spans 15 amino acids. The trim removed 3 bases at V and 0 bases at J, leaving 5 bases unmatched. Combining the CDR3 with reference TRBV5-8 and TRBJ2-7 gives the whole variable domain EAGVTQSPTHLIKTRGQQATLRCSPISGHTSVYWYQQALGLGLQFLLWYDEGEERNRGNFPPRFSGRQFPNYSSELNVNALELEDSALYLCASSWDRRSSYEQYFGPGTRLTVT.

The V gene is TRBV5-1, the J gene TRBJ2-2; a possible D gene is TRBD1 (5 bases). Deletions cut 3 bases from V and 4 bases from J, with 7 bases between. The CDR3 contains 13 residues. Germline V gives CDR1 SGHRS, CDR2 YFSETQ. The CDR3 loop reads CASSSGPTGELFF. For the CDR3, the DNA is TGCGCCAGCAGCTCAGGGCCCACCGGGGAGCTGTTTTTT.

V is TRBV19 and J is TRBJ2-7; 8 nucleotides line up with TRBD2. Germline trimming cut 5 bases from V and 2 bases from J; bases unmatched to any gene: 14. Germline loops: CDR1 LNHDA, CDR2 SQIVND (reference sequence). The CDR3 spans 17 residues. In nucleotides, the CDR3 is TGTGCCAGTAGTCCCCGATCGACGTTAGCGGGAACCTACGAGCAGTACTTC. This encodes CASSPRSTLAGTYEQYF.

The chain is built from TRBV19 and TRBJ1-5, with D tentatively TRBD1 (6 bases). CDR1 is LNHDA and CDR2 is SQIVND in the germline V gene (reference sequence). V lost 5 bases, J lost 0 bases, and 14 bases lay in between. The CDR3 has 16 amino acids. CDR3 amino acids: CASSHRGAFSNQPQHF. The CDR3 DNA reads TGTGCCAGTAGTCACCGGGGGGCGTTTAGCAATCAGCCCCAGCATTTT.

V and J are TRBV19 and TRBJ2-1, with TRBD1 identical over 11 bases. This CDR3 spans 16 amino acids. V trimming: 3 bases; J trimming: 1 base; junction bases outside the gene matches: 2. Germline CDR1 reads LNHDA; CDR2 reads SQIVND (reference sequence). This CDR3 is CASSIRDRGSYNEQFF. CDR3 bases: TGTGCCAGTAGTATCCGGGACAGGGGGTCCTACAATGAGCAGTTCTTC.

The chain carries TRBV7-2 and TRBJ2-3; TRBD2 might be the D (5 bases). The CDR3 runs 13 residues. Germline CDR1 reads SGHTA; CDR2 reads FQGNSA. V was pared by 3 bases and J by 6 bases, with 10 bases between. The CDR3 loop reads CASSLTISDTQYF. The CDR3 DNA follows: TGTGCCAGCAGCTTGACTATTTCCGATACGCAGTATTTT.

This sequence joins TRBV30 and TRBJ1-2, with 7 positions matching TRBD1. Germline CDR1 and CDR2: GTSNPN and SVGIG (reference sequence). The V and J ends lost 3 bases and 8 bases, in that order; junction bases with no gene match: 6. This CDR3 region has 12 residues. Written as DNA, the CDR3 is TGTGCCTGGAGCCGGGACAGTGAAGGCTACACCTTC. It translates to CAWSRDSEGYTF.

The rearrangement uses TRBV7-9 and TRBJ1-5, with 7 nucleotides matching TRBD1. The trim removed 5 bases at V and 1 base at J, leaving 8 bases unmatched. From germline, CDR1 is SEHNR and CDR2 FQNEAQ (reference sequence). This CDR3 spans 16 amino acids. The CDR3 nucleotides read TGTGCCAGCAGCCCCCAGACAGGGCCGAGCAATCAGCCCCAGCATTTT. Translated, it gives CASSPQTGPSNQPQHF.

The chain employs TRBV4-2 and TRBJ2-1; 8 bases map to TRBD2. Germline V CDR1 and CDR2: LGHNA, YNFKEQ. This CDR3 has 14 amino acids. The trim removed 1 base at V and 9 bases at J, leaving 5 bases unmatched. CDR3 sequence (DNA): TGTGCCAGCAGCCAAGCCCTAGGACTAGCTGAGCAGTTCTTC. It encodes CASSQALGLAEQFF.

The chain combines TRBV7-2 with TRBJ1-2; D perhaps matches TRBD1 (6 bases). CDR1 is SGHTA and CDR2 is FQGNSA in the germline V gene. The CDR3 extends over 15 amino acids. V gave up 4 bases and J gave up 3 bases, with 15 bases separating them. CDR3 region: CASSWDGGADYGYTF. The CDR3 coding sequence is TGTGCCAGCAGCTGGGATGGGGGGGCTGACTATGGCTACACCTTC.

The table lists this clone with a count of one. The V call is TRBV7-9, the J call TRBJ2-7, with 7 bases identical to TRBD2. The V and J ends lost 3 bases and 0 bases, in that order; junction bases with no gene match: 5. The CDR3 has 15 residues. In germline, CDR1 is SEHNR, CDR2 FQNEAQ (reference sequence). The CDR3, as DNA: TGTGCCAGCAGCTTGGGAGGGTTGAGCTCCTACGAGCAGTACTTC. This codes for CASSLGGLSSYEQYF.

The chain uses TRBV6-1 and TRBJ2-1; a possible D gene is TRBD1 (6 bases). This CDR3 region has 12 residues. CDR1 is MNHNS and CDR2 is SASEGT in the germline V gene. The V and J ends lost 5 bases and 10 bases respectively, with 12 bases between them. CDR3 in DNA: TGTGCCAGCAGTCCAGGGGAAGGCGAGCAGTTCTTC. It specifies CASSPGEGEQFF.

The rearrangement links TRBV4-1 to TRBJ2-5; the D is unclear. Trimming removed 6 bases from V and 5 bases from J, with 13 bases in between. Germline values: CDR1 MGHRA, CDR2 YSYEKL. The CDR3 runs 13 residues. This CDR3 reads CASSQFTQETQYF. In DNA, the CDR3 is TGCGCCAGCAGTCAATTCACCCAGGAGACCCAGTACTTC.

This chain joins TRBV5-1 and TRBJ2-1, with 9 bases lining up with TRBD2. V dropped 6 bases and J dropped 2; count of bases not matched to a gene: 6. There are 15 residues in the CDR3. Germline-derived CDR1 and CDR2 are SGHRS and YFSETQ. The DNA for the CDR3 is TGCGCCAGCACCGGAGCGGGAGGACCCTACAATGAGCAGTTCTTC. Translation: CASTGAGGPYNEQFF.

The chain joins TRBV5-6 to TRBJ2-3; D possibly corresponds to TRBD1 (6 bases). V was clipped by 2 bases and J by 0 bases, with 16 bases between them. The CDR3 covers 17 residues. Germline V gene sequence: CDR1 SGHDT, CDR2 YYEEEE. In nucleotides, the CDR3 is TGTGCCAGCAGCTTTTTCGACAGGCAAATGAGCACAGATACGCAGTATTTT. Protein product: CASSFFDRQMSTDTQYF.